A selection of T cell receptor beta chains follows, all from one sample in a study of T cell responses to AZD1222 COVID-19 vaccine. TCRdb's copy holds only in-frame clones and misses some; the assay was immunoSEQ multiplex PCR. The top ten clones hold roughly 8.7% of a sample with just under 85,000 clones, around 86% of them seen once. The source material was peripheral blood, sampled on day 0 of AZD1222 vaccination. The source is an adult in good health. The conserved cysteine and the conserved F or W are not part of the CDR3 here. Fields, in order: V gene, CDR3 length, CDR3 protein.

V: TRBV10-1; length: 13; CDR3: ASSESRSSGNTIY
V: TRBV5-1; length: 18; CDR3: ASSLFAWSRGVATNEKLF
V: TRBV30; length: 11; CDR3: AWSVPGADTQY
V: TRBV10-2; length: 9; CDR3: ASKQYNEQF
V: TRBV3-1/TRBV3-2; length: 11; CDR3: ASSQAGQGTRF
V: TRBV24-1; length: 11; CDR3: ATSDFGNQPQH
V: TRBV3-1/TRBV3-2; length: 12; CDR3: ASTTDRPNTEAF
V: TRBV5-1; length: 12; CDR3: ASSLEGGDQPQH
V: TRBV4-2; length: 13; CDR3: ASSQEAGETDTQY
V: TRBV27; length: 11; CDR3: ASSALGGDTQY
V: TRBV29-1; length: 12; CDR3: SVTSGSYRETQY
V: TRBV6-5; length: 12; CDR3: ASFDRASDYGYT
V: TRBV30; length: 15; CDR3: AWGQPPWGTVVNEQY
V: TRBV5-1; length: 14; CDR3: ASSLYRISGANVLT
V: TRBV10-3; length: 12; CDR3: AIRGTGDNQPQH
V: TRBV12-5; length: 12; CDR3: ASGLRGGGQPQH
V: TRBV7-2; length: 14; CDR3: ASSVTPGGLGTEAF
V: TRBV6-6; length: 14; CDR3: ASSLRAGANTGELF
V: TRBV7-9; length: 11; CDR3: ASSLDTGGPLH
V: TRBV5-1; length: 11; CDR3: ASSLALISEQF
V: TRBV12-3/TRBV12-4; length: 11; CDR3: ASITTGGTEAF
V: TRBV6-5; length: 12; CDR3: ASSYSRTGETQY
V: TRBV5-1; length: 12; CDR3: ASRRGSLDEKLF
V: TRBV3-1/TRBV3-2; length: 13; CDR3: ASSQPGQTKETQY
V: TRBV3-1/TRBV3-2; length: 11; CDR3: ASGESGGNTIY
V: TRBV20-1; length: 11; CDR3: SASRGPDYEQY
V: TRBV9; length: 10; CDR3: ASSPPVGEQF
V: TRBV28; length: 12; CDR3: ASSIGGTNTEAF
V: TRBV24-1; length: 14; CDR3: ATSDYGTGKYNEQF
V: TRBV2; length: 12; CDR3: ASSEYRAIAGYT
V: TRBV18; length: 14; CDR3: ASSPTSGAANYEQY
V: TRBV14; length: 15; CDR3: ASSQFPPRTYQETQY
V: TRBV19; length: 11; CDR3: ASSAGGNTEAF
V: TRBV5-1; length: 11; CDR3: ASKSDPSYEQY
V: TRBV21-1; length: 17; CDR3: ASSFRLGTGSYSNQPQH
V: TRBV2; length: 12; CDR3: ASSRASQNYGYT
V: TRBV7-3; length: 12; CDR3: ASSLYQSSYEQY
V: TRBV27; length: 18; CDR3: ASSLRRQGYAVPPSNEQF
V: TRBV19; length: 13; CDR3: ASTPEGQGASEAF
V: TRBV7-9; length: 12; CDR3: ASSLVAPQETQY
V: TRBV12-3/TRBV12-4; length: 10; CDR3: ASSFRGYGYT
V: TRBV7-6; length: 13; CDR3: ASSLSTGGGGEQY
V: TRBV5-1; length: 11; CDR3: ASTLHEDSPLH
V: TRBV19; length: 14; CDR3: ASSLSGAGVGTEAF
V: TRBV7-9; length: 17; CDR3: ASSPLGEVEGHYNSPLH
V: TRBV5-1; length: 13; CDR3: ASSLVGSGNYEQY
V: TRBV19; length: 11; CDR3: ASSIQGQHEQF
V: TRBV24-1; length: 11; CDR3: ATSDQDRPGYT
V: TRBV28; length: 12; CDR3: ASRTGGRNTEAF
V: TRBV7-3; length: 11; CDR3: ASSPTGRYEQY